Shown below are 13 T cell receptor beta chains from a single sample sequenced in a study of CD8 T cells in Susac syndrome. About 0.5 to 1 ug RNA was reverse transcribed with random hexamers. MiXCR was run by TCRdb on the immunoSEQ multiplex PCR reads, yielding one entry per CDR3 protein. This table holds 150,000 to 190,000 distinct CDR3 sequences, 95% found once. The specimen was CD4+ T cells from PBMCs. Receptors originate from a human donor with Susac syndrome.

The chain links TRBV11-2 to TRBJ1-6, with a weak D call TRBD1 (6 bases). Trimming pared 5 bases from V and 14 bases from J, leaving 25 bases between. The V gene's germline CDR1 is SGHAT and CDR2 FQNNGV. There are 16 residues in the CDR3. The CDR3 reads CASSPRQGKAGVALHF. In DNA, the CDR3 is TGTGCCAGCAGCCCACGCCAGGGGAAGGCGGGTGTGGCCCTCCACTTT.

The chain couples TRBV29-1 to TRBJ2-5; D might be TRBD2 (5 bases). CDR1 is SQVTM, CDR2 ANQGSEA, per germline. The CDR3 sequence is 13 residues long. Trimming pared 6 bases from V and 5 bases from J, leaving 16 bases between. CDR3 nucleotides: TGCAGCGTGCCAACAAGCCGAGGGGAGACCCAGTACTTC. Translating it yields CSVPTSRGETQYF.

The gene calls are TRBV10-3 and TRBJ2-3; TRBD2 aligns across 10 bases. CDR1 is ENHRY, CDR2 SYGVKD, per germline. This CDR3 region has 15 residues. V lost 6 bases, J lost 4 bases, and 7 bases stayed unmatched. CDR3 region: CAISERGGAADTQYF. The CDR3 nucleotides are TGTGCCATCAGCGAGCGGGGGGGTGCTGCAGATACGCAGTATTTT.

The genes are TRBV29-1 and TRBJ2-5, with 9 bases fitting TRBD1. V trimming: 7 bases; J trimming: 4 bases; junction bases outside the gene matches: 1. CDR3 size: 11 residues. Germline V lookup: CDR1 SQVTM, CDR2 ANQGSEA. The CDR3 coding sequence is TGCAGCGCGACAGGGGGAGAGACCCAGTACTTC. This gives the protein CSATGGETQYF.

The genes are TRBV9 and TRBJ2-3; D call uncertain. The length of the CDR3 is 15 residues. Germline CDR1 reads SGDLS; CDR2 reads YYNGEE. Trimming removed 1 base at V and 2 bases at J, with 11 bases between. CDR3 region: CASSVIGLSTDTQYF. In DNA, the CDR3 is TGTGCCAGCAGCGTAATCGGGCTTTCCACAGATACGCAGTATTTT.

The CDR3, as DNA: TGCGCCAGCAGCCAAGAAGGGCGGGGGCTAGGTGTTACGCAGTATTTT. Protein sequence: CASSQEGRGLGVTQYF. V usage is TRBV4-3 and J usage is TRBJ2-3; D may be TRBD2 (7 bases). This CDR3 is built from 16 residues. CDR1 LGHNA and CDR2 YSLEER come from the germline V gene. The V gene lost 0 bases and the J gene lost 8 bases, with 18 bases spanning the gap.

J is TRBJ2-7 and V is TRBV9; 9 nucleotides align to TRBD2. CDR3 size: 15 residues. The V and J ends lost 2 bases and 5 bases, in that order; junction bases with no gene match: 8. Germline V gene data show CDR1 as SGDLS and CDR2 as YYNGEE. The CDR3 coding sequence is TGTGCCAGCAGCGTGGGTAGCGGGGGTTATAACGAGCAGTACTTC. Residues: CASSVGSGGYNEQYF. Full variable domain (missing parts from reference TRBV9 and TRBJ2-7): DSGVTQTPKHLITATGQRVTLRCSPRSGDLSVYWYQQSLDQGLQFLIQYYNGEERAKGNILERFSAQQFPDLHSELNLSSLELGDSALYFCASSVGSGGYNEQYFGPGTRLTVT.

On this clonotype: Likely a read error: the CDR3 ends without its conserved phenylalanine or tryptophan. The chain combines TRBV5-1 with TRBJ2-5, with D possibly TRBD2 on 5 matching bases. The CDR3 runs to 17 residues. Germline CDR1 reads SGHRS; CDR2 reads YFSETQ. The V gene lost 1 base and the J gene lost 1 base, with 17 bases spanning the gap. CDR3 in DNA: TGCGCCAGCAGCTTGCAACCTCTAGCCCCACCCCAAGAGACCCAGTACTCC. It encodes CASSLQPLAPPQETQYS.

This rearrangement joins TRBV9 to TRBJ1-6; D might be TRBD1 (5 bases). V dropped 2 bases and J dropped 7 bases, with 10 bases sitting between them. Germline CDR1 is SGDLS and CDR2 is YYNGEE. The CDR3 length is 14 residues. The CDR3 bases are TGTGCCAGCAGCGTCGCATCAGGGAATTCACCCCTCCACTTT. Amino acid sequence: CASSVASGNSPLHF. Complete variable domain (other parts from reference TRBV9 and TRBJ1-6): DSGVTQTPKHLITATGQRVTLRCSPRSGDLSVYWYQQSLDQGLQFLIQYYNGEERAKGNILERFSAQQFPDLHSELNLSSLELGDSALYFCASSVASGNSPLHFGNGTRLTVT.

The V and J genes are TRBV6-2 or TRBV6-3 and TRBJ2-7; D unclear. V was shortened by 4 bases and J by 5 bases, with 12 bases between the two germline ends. The germline gives CDR1 MNHEY, CDR2 SVGEGT. The CDR3 has 13 residues. CDR3 in amino acids: CASSLSGLDEQYF. CDR3 in DNA: TGTGCCAGCAGTTTGTCGGGCCTCGACGAGCAGTACTTC.

This chain connects TRBV10-3 to TRBJ2-3, with 10 nucleotides matching TRBD2. The CDR3 totals 15 residues. Looked up from germline, CDR1 is ENHRY and CDR2 is SYGVKD. With 2 bases clipped from V and 6 bases from J, the junction kept 5 bases outside the gene matches. The CDR3 region is CAISEDSGGFDTQYF. The CDR3 DNA reads TGTGCCATCAGTGAGGATAGCGGGGGGTTCGATACGCAGTATTTT.

V gene TRBV15 combines with J gene TRBJ2-5; TRBD1 aligns across 10 bases. Unmatched junction bases numbered 17, after V lost 2 bases and J lost 5 bases. The CDR3 extends over 19 amino acids. From germline, CDR1 is LNHNV and CDR2 YYDKDF (reference sequence). CDR3 DNA sequence: TGTGCCACCAGCAGACGAATTACCGGGACAGGGGTGCTCGGGGAGACCCAGTACTTC. Translation: CATSRRITGTGVLGETQYF.

The chain is built from TRBV29-1 and TRBJ2-3; D gene unclear. V was pared by 4 bases and J by 0 bases, with 5 bases between. CDR1 and CDR2 from the germline V gene are SQVTM and ANQGSEA. The length of the CDR3 is 12 residues. The CDR3: CSVAHSTDTQYF. CDR3 DNA sequence: TGCAGCGTTGCGCACAGCACAGATACGCAGTATTTT.